This is a list of T cell receptor beta chains from one sample in a study of blood T cell repertoires in COVID-19. TCRdb keeps only in-frame clones here, not all; method: immunoSEQ multiplex PCR. The sample holds 200,000 to 300,000 clones, roughly 84% seen once. Sequencing was performed on peripheral blood. Receptors originate from a human donor in a cohort sampled during active COVID-19. Each CDR3 is given with its conserved first and last residue. Fields, in order: clone size, D gene, J gene, V gene, CDR3 protein, CDR3 DNA. A D gene is named only where the DNA matches it firmly. Size tells how often a clone was seen (once, few, many) or the class of an expanded clone, and some rows leave it out.

>few|TRBD1|TRBJ2-7|TRBV9
CASSVDGTGVYEQYF
TGTGCCAGCAGCGTAGACGGGACAGGAGTCTACGAGCAGTACTTC
>-|-|TRBJ1-1|TRBV29-1
CSVETVTEAFF
TGCAGCGTGGAGACGGTCACTGAAGCTTTCTTT
>-|TRBD2|TRBJ2-1|TRBV5-4
CASSSPSGSYNEQFF
TGTGCCAGCAGCTCCCCTAGCGGCTCCTACAATGAGCAGTTCTTC
>-|-|TRBJ1-1|TRBV28
CASRRLNTEAFF
TGTGCCAGCCGTCGGTTGAACACTGAAGCTTTCTTT
>many|-|TRBJ2-5|TRBV10-1
CASSFLSRVREETQYF
TGCGCCAGCAGTTTTCTAAGCAGGGTGAGAGAAGAGACCCAGTACTTC
>-|TRBD2|TRBJ2-1|TRBV4-3
CASSRMTSGNYNEQFF
TGCGCCAGCAGCCGGATGACTAGCGGGAACTACAATGAGCAGTTCTTC
>-|-|TRBJ1-1|TRBV6-2/TRBV6-3
CASSLRGSMNTEAFF
TGTGCCAGCAGTTTAAGGGGGTCCATGAACACTGAAGCTTTCTTT
>-|TRBD1|TRBJ1-2|TRBV7-9
CASSSRTGTNYGYTF
TGTGCCAGCAGCTCCCGGACAGGGACTAACTATGGCTACACCTTC
>-|-|TRBJ2-6|TRBV5-8
CASSSGKFSGANVLTF
TGTGCCAGCAGCTCAGGAAAGTTCTCTGGGGCCAACGTCCTGACTTTC
>-|-|TRBJ2-7|TRBV5-6
CASSLKASATYEQYF
TGTGCCAGCAGCTTGAAGGCTAGCGCGACCTACGAGCAGTACTTC
>-|TRBD2|TRBJ2-7|TRBV27
CASRTPPSGSPYEQYF
TGTGCCAGCAGGACCCCACCCAGCGGGAGCCCCTACGAGCAGTACTTC
>-|-|TRBJ1-5|TRBV6-1
CASSESGNQPQHF
TGTGCCAGCAGTGAATCAGGGAATCAGCCCCAGCATTTT
>-|TRBD1|TRBJ2-7|TRBV28
CASSSRQGDSYEQYF
TGTGCCAGCAGTTCTCGACAGGGGGATTCCTACGAGCAGTACTTC